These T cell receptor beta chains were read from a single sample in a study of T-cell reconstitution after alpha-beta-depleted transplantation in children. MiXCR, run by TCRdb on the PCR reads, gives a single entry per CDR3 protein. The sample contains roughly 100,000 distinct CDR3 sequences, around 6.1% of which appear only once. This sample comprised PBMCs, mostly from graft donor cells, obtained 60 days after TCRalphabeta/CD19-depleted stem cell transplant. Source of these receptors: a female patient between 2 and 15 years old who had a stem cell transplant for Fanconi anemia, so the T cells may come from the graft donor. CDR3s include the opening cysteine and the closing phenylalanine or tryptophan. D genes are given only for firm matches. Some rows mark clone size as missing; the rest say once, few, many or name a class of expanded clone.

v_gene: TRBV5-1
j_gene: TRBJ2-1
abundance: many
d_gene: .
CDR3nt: TGCGCCAGCAGCTGGACTATAAGCTCCTACAATGAGCAGTTCTTC
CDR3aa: CASSWTISSYNEQFF

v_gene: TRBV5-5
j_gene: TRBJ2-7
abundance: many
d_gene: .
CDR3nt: TGTGCCAGCAGCCGACAGGTCCACGAGCAGTACTTC
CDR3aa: CASSRQVHEQYF

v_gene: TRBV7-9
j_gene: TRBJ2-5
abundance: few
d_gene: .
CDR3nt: TGTGCCAGCAGCGTTCGTCAGGTCGCGGAGTCTCAGTACTTC
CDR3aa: CASSVRQVAESQYF

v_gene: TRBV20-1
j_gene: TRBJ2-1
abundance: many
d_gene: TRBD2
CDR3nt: TGCAGTGCTGGACCTCCGAGACTAGCGGGAGGATCCAATGAGCAGTTCTTC
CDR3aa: CSAGPPRLAGGSNEQFF

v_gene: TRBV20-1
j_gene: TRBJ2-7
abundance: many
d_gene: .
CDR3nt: TGCAGTGCCTCGGAGGACGGAACCTCCTACGAGCAGTACTTC
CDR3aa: CSASEDGTSYEQYF

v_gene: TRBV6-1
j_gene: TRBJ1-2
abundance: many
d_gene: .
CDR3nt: TGTGCCAGCAGTGAGGGGACTAACTATGGCTACACCTTC
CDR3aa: CASSEGTNYGYTF

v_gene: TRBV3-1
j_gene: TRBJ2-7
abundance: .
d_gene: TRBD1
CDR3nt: TGTGCCAGCAGCCATGGACAGGGTCGCTACGAGCAGTACTTC
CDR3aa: CASSHGQGRYEQYF

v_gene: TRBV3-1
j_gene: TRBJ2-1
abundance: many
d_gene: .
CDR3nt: TGTGCCAGCAGCCAAGCGAGCCTTTATTACGGGAATGAGCAGTTCTTC
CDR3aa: CASSQASLYYGNEQFF

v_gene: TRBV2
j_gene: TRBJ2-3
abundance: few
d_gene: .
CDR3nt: TGTGCCAGCAGTGAAATGGGGGCCTCGACAGATACGCAGTATTTT
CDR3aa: CASSEMGASTDTQYF

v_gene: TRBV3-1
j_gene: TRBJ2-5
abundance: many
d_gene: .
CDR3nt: TGTGCCAGTTCTCCGGAGAGGGAGACCCAGTACTTC
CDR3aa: CASSPERETQYF

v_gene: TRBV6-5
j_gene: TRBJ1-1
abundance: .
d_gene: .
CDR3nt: TGTGCCAGCAGTTGGGGACGGTTGAACACTGAAGCTTTCTTT
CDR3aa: CASSWGRLNTEAFF

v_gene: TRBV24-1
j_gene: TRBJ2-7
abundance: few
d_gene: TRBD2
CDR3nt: TGTGCCACCAGTGACCCAGCGGGGGGCTCCTACGAGCAGTACTTC
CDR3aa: CATSDPAGGSYEQYF

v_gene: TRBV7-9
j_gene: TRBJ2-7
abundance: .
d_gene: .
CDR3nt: TGTGCCAGCAGCGGGGGGATCGGGTCCTACGAGCAGTACTTC
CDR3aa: CASSGGIGSYEQYF

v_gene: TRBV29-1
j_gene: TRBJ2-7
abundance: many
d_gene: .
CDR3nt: TGCAGCGTTGTCTCCTCGCGCTCCTACGAGCAGTACTTC
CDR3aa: CSVVSSRSYEQYF

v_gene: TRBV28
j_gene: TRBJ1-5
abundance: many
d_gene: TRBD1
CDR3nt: TGTGCCAGCAGTCAAACAGGGGGCTATCAGCCCCAGCATTTT
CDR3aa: CASSQTGGYQPQHF

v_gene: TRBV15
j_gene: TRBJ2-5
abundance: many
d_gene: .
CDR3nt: TGTGCCGTCGGGGGAGTTGACCAAGAGACCCAGTACTTC
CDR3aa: CAVGGVDQETQYF

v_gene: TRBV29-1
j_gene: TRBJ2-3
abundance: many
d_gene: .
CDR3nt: TGCAGCGTGGTAGCCCATACGCAGTATTTT
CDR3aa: CSVVAHTQYF

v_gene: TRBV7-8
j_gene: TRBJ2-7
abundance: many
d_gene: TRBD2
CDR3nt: TGTGCCAGCAGCTCCACCGGGACTAGCGGGAGATACGAGCAGTACTTC
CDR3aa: CASSSTGTSGRYEQYF

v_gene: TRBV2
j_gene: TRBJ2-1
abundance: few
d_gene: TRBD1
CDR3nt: TGTGCCAGCAGTCAGAGAGTTCCAGGACAGGGAACCTACAATGAGCAGTTCTTC
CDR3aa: CASSQRVPGQGTYNEQFF

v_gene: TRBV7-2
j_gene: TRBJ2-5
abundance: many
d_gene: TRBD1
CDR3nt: TGTGCCAGCAGCTTAAATGAGGGGGCAGTCGGTGAGACCCAGTACTTC
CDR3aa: CASSLNEGAVGETQYF

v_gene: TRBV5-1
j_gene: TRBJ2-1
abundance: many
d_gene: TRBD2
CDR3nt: TGCGCCAGCAGCTCCTTACTAGCGGGAGGGCAGGTGAATGAGCAGTTCTTC
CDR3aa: CASSSLLAGGQVNEQFF

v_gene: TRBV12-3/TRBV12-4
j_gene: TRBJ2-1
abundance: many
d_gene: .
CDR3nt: TGTGCCAGCAGTTTATTCCGGGTGTTTGAGCAGTTCTTC
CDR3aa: CASSLFRVFEQFF

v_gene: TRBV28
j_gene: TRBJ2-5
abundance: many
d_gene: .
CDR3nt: TGTGCCAGCAGTTTATGGGGACAAAGTTTTCAAGAGACCCAGTACTTC
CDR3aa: CASSLWGQSFQETQYF

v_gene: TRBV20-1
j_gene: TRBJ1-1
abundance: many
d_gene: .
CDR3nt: TGCAGTGCTAGAGAACAGTATAGTGAAGCTTTCTTT
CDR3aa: CSAREQYSEAFF

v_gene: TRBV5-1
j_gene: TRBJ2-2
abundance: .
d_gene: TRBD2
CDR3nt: TGCGCCAGTACAAGCGGGAGTCCCCTGGCCGGGGAGCTGTTTTTT
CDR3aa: CASTSGSPLAGELFF

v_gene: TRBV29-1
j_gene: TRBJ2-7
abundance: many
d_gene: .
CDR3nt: TGCAGCGTTGAAATTGAAACACCCAATAGCTACGAGCAGTACTTC
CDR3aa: CSVEIETPNSYEQYF

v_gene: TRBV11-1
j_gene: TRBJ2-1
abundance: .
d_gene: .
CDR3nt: TGTGCCAGCAGCCCGCAATTCGGGCAGGGGGGCGTTTACAATGAGCAGTTCTTC
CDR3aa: CASSPQFGQGGVYNEQFF

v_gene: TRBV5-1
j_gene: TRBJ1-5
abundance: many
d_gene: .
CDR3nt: TGCGCCAGCAGCTTGGAAGGGACCCAGCCCCAGCATTTT
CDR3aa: CASSLEGTQPQHF

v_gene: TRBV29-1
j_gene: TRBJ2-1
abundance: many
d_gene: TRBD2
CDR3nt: TGCAGCGTCTTTTTCCCGGGACTAGGGGACAATGAGCAGTTCTTC
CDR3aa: CSVFFPGLGDNEQFF

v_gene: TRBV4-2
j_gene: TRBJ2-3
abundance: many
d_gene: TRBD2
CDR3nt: TGTGCCAGCAGCCAAGAGCTACTAGCGGGGACCACAGATACGCAGTATTTT
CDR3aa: CASSQELLAGTTDTQYF

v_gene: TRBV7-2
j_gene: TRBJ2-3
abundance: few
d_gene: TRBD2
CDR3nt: TGTGCCAGCAGCTTAGCAGTGACTAGCGTTGGCACAGATACGCAGTATTTT
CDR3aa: CASSLAVTSVGTDTQYF

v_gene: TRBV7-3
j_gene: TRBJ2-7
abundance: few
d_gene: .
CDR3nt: TGTGCCAGCAGCTTAATGCGGAACTCCTACGAGCAGTACTTC
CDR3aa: CASSLMRNSYEQYF

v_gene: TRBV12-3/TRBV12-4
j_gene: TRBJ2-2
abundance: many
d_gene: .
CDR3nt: TGTGCCAGCTGGGGATACGGGGAGCTGTTTTTT
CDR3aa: CASWGYGELFF

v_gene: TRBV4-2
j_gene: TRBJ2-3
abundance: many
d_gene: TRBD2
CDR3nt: TGTGCCAGCAGCCAAGGGGAGGGTTTAGATACGCAGTATTTT
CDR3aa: CASSQGEGLDTQYF

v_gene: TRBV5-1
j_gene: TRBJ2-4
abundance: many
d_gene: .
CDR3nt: TGCGCCAGCAGCTCCGACACGATAAACATTCAGTACTTC
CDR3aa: CASSSDTINIQYF

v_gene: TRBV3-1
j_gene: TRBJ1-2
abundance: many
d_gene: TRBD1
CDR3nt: TGTGCCAGCAGCCAAACAGGGGGCGTCTATGGCTACACCTTC
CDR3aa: CASSQTGGVYGYTF

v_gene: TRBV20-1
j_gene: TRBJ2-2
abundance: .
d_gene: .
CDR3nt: TGCAGTGCTAGACCTGACGGACGGAACACCGGGGAGCTGTTTTTT
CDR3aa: CSARPDGRNTGELFF

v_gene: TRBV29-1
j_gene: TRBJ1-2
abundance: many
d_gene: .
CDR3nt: TGCAGCGTTGGACAGTCTAACTATGGCTACACCTTC
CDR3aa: CSVGQSNYGYTF